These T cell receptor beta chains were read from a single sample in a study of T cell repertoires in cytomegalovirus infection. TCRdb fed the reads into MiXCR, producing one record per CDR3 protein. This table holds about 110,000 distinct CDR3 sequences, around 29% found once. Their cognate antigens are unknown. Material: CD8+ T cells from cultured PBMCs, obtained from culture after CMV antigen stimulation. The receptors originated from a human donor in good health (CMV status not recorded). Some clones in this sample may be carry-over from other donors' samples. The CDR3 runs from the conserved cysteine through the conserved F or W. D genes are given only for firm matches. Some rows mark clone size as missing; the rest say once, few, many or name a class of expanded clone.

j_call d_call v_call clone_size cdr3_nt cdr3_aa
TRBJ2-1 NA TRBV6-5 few TGTGCCAGCAGTTACTCGAAGAGGACAGCAAGGGGAAAGCAGTTCTTC CASSYSKRTARGKQFF
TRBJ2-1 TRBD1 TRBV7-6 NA TGTGCCAGCAGCTCCCCTGGACAGGGGGCGAAGTACAATGAGCAGTTCTTC CASSSPGQGAKYNEQFF
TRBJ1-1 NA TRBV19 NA TGTGCCAGTAGTATCAACAGGGAAGGGAACACTGAAGCTTTCTTT CASSINREGNTEAFF
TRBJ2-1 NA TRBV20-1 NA TGCAGTGCCCCCCCGCTATGGGATAATGAGCAGTTCTTC CSAPPLWDNEQFF
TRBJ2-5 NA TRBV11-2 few TGTGCCAGCAAGCACGCGGGGTTCCAAGAGACCCAGTACTTC CASKHAGFQETQYF
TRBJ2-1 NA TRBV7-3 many TGTGCCAGCAGCTTAAGAGGGATGGGCGATGAGCAGTTCTTC CASSLRGMGDEQFF
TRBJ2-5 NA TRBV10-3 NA TGTGCCATCAGAAGGGAGGTTCCCCAAGAGACCCAGTACTTC CAIRREVPQETQYF
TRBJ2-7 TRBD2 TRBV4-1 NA TGCGCCAGCAGCCTACGGGGGGACTACGAGCAGTACTTC CASSLRGDYEQYF
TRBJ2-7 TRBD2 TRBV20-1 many TGCAGTGCTACTCGGCGGGGGGGCTTGTACGAGCAGTACTTC CSATRRGGLYEQYF
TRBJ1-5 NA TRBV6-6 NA TGTGCCAGCAGTTTAGGACTGGTGAGTCAGCCCCAGCATTTT CASSLGLVSQPQHF
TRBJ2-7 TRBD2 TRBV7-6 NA TGTGCCAGCAGCTACCGGTCGGGGGGAGTCTACGAGCAGTACTTC CASSYRSGGVYEQYF
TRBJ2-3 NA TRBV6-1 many TGTGCCAGCAGCTACGGGAGTTGGGCAGATACGCAGTATTTT CASSYGSWADTQYF
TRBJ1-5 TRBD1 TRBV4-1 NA TGCGCCAGCAGCCAAGAGGAGGGGGCTGGCAATCAGCCCCAGCATTTT CASSQEEGAGNQPQHF
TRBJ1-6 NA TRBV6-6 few TGTGCCAGCAGTGGACCGAGACGGGAGCGAGGGTCACCCCTCCACTTT CASSGPRRERGSPLHF
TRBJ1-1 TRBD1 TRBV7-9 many TGTGCCAGCAGCCCTGGCGGGGCAGGGGGTGGGAACACTGAAGCTTTCTTT CASSPGGAGGGNTEAFF
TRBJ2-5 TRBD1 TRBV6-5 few TGTGCCAGCAGTTACTCGGGACAGGGCGGGTCGACCCAGTACTTC CASSYSGQGGSTQYF
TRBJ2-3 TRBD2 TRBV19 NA TGTGCCACCCGGGGGGGGGGCGCGGATACGCAGTATTTT CATRGGGADTQYF
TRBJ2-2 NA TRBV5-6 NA TGTGCCAGCAGCTGGGTGGCGAACACCGGGGAGCTGTTTTTT CASSWVANTGELFF
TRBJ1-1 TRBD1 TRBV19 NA TGTGCCAGTACCCAGGGGGACACTGAAGCTTTCTTT CASTQGDTEAFF
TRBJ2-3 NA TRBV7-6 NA TGTGCCAGCAGCGCGGCCGGGGGACCGGCGGCAGATACGCAGTATTTT CASSAAGGPAADTQYF
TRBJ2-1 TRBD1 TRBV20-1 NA TGCAGTGCTAGAGATCCCCAGGGGGTTTACAATGAGCAGTTCTTC CSARDPQGVYNEQFF
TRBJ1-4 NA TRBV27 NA TGTGCCAGCAGTTTATCGGGGTCTAGTGAAAAACTGTTTTTT CASSLSGSSEKLFF
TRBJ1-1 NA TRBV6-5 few TGTGCCAGCTCCTCGGCCCGGGGGAACACTGAAGCTTTCTTT CASSSARGNTEAFF
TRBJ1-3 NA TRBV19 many TGTGCCAGTAGTATACCTGGGCTTTCAAGAGGAAACACCATATATTTT CASSIPGLSRGNTIYF
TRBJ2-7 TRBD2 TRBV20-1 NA TGCAGTGCTAGAGATGGCACAGGGAGAACTAGCGGTTTCGCCTACGAGCAGTACTTC CSARDGTGRTSGFAYEQYF
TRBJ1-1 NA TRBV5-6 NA TGTGCCAGCAGCTTGGATGTGAACACTGAAGCTTTCTTT CASSLDVNTEAFF
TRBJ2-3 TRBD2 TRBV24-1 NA TGTGCCACCAGTGATTACCAGCGGGGGGTCCACACAGATACGCAGTATTTT CATSDYQRGVHTDTQYF
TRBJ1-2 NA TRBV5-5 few TGTGCCAGCAGCCCCGAGGTGAAGGGCTACACCTTC CASSPEVKGYTF
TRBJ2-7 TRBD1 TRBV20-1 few TGCAGTGCTAGAGATTCGCAGGGGGCTTACGAGCAGTACTTC CSARDSQGAYEQYF
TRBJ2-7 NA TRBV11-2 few TGTGCCAGCAGCTTAACGGGCCCGACCTCCTACGAGCAGTACTTC CASSLTGPTSYEQYF
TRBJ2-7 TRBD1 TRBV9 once TGTGCCAGCAGCGTAGTCGGGACAGGAAGCTTCCACTCCTACGAGCAGTACTTC CASSVVGTGSFHSYEQYF
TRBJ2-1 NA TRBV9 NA TGTGCCAGCAGCCCCTACAGAATAGCGGACAATGAGCAGTTCTTC CASSPYRIADNEQFF
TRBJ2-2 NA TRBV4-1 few TGCGCCAGCAGCCTTTCGTTGGGGACCGGGGAGCTGTTTTTT CASSLSLGTGELFF
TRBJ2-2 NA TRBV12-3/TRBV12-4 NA TGTGCCAGCAGTTTTTCCCAGGACCAGGAGCTGTTTTTT CASSFSQDQELFF
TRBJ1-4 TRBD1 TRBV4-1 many TGCGCCAGCAGCCGGACAGGGGCTAATCAATATGAAAAACTGTTTTTT CASSRTGANQYEKLFF
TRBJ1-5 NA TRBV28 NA TGTGCCAGCAGTTTTCTTGAGCCCCAGCATTTT CASSFLEPQHF
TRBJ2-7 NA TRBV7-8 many TGTGCCAGCAGCTTAGCAGGGAACTACGAGCAGTACTTC CASSLAGNYEQYF
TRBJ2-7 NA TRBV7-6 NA TGTGCCAGCAGCTTCTCTCCGGGAGACTGGTACGAGCAGTACTTC CASSFSPGDWYEQYF
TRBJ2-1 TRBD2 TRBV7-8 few TGTGCCAGCAGCTTAGCTGCGGGGGACGGACCCTACAATGAGCAGTTCTTC CASSLAAGDGPYNEQFF
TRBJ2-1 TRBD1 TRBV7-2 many TGTGCCAGCAGCACAAGGGACAGGGGGCTCGTCAGTGAGCAGTTCTTC CASSTRDRGLVSEQFF
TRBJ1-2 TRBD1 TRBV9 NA TGTGCCAGCAGCTACCGGACAGGGAAGGATGGCTACACCTTC CASSYRTGKDGYTF
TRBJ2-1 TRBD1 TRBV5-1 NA TGCGCCAGCAGCCAAGGACAGGGGTACAATGAGCAGTTCTTC CASSQGQGYNEQFF
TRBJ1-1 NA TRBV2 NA TGTGCCAGCAGTCGCACTACGGGTGAAGCTTTCTTT CASSRTTGEAFF
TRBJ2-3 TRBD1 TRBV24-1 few TGTGCCACCGGAGGGACAGGCCCGTACGATACGCAGTATTTT CATGGTGPYDTQYF
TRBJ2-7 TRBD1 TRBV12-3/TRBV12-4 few TGTGCCAGCAGTTCCCCCGGGACAGGAGTAAACGAGCAGTACTTC CASSSPGTGVNEQYF
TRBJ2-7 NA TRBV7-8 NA TGTGCCAGCAGCTTAGCTCAAGACAGATCCCCCTACGAGCAGTACTTC CASSLAQDRSPYEQYF
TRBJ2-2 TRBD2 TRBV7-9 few TGTGCCAGCAGCGCAGCTAGCGGGGAGGCCGGGGAGCTGTTTTTT CASSAASGEAGELFF
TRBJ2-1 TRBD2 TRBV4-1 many TGCGCCAGCAGCCAGGGGACTAGCGGGGGGGCGAATGAGCAGTTCTTC CASSQGTSGGANEQFF
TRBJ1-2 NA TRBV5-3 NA TGTGCCAGCAGCTTGGCCACCTTCAGGGGCTACACCTTC CASSLATFRGYTF
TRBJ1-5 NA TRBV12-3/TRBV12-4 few TGTGCCAGCAGTTTAGCGTGGGGTAGCAATCAGCCCCAGCATTTT CASSLAWGSNQPQHF
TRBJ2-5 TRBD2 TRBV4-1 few TGCGCCAGCAGCCAAGAATTAGCGGGGGGGCCCCCAGAGACCCAGTACTTC CASSQELAGGPPETQYF
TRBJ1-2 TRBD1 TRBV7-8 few TGTGCCAGCAGCTTACAGACAAACGGACAGGGGGCCGGAGGCTACACCTTC CASSLQTNGQGAGGYTF
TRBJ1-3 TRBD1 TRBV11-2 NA TGTGCCAGCAGCTATAGTTTACAGGGGAATAAAAGAAACACCATATATTTT CASSYSLQGNKRNTIYF
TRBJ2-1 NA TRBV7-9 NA TGTGCCAGCAGCTCCTGGGCCTCGGGCAATGAGCAGTTCTTC CASSSWASGNEQFF
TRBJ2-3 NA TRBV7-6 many TGTGCCAGCAGCCCAGGGGCACTCGCTACCACAGATACGCAGTATTTT CASSPGALATTDTQYF
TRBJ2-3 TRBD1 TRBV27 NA TGTGCCAGCAGTTTAGGGGACAGTAGGACAGATACGCAGTATTTT CASSLGDSRTDTQYF
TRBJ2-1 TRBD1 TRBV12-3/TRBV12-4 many TGTGCCAGCAGACCCGGGACAGGCTCCTACAATGAGCAGTTCTTC CASRPGTGSYNEQFF
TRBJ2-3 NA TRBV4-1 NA TGTGCCAGCAGCCAAGAGTACTCACGGGATACGCAGTATTTT CASSQEYSRDTQYF
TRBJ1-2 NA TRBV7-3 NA TGTGCCAGCAGCTTAGATGGGGGTAGCTATGGCTACACCTTC CASSLDGGSYGYTF
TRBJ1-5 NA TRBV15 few TGTGCCACCAGCAGAGATCGGGGGGCAGGTCAGCCCCAGCATTTT CATSRDRGAGQPQHF